Here is one T cell receptor beta chain with its context. These data belong to a study of long-term antiretroviral therapy in people with HIV. Run at survey level, the immunoSEQ assay was version v3.0. Using immunoSEQ multiplex PCR, the repertoire was profiled, and TCRdb retains in-frame clones only, with some absent. In the table there are over 5,500 clones, approximately 85% of which are singletons. The germline CDR1 and CDR2 sequences are SGDLS and YYNGEE. Trimming took 5 bases from V and 6 from J; bases not matched to a gene: 5. This CDR3 spans 14 amino acids. This clonotype was sampled from a woman between 45 and 60 years old with HIV. The chain has TRBV9 and TRBJ2-2; 9 nucleotides match TRBD2. The sequencing used unsorted PBMCs, collected 3.7 years after starting antiretroviral therapy. CDR3 coding DNA: TGTGCCAGCAGTCTTAGCGGGAGCGCCGGGGAGCTGTTTTTT. The encoded protein is CASSLSGSAGELFF.